The entry below describes one T cell receptor beta chain. The data belong to a study of control samples from healthy donors and cancer patients. Assay used: immunoSEQ multiplex PCR; TCRdb lists only in-frame clones, some missing. The repertoire holds approximately 140,000 clones, nearly 90% seen once, with just over 7.5% in the top ten. This CDR3 has 19 amino acids. The V segment lost 3 bases and the J segment 3 bases; nucleotides outside the gene matches: 10. CDR1 is KGHDR, CDR2 SFDVKD, per germline. The sequence was obtained from a man aged 50-60 years with head and neck cancer. Sequenced sample: PBMCs. V and J are TRBV24-1 and TRBJ2-1, with 13 bases fitting TRBD2. The CDR3 DNA follows: TGTGCCACCAGTGATCCGCCCCGGACTAGCGGGAGTGTCTACAATGAGCAGTTCTTC. It specifies CATSDPPRTSGSVYNEQFF.